This T cell receptor (beta chain) was captured in a study of cytomegalovirus exposure and HLA in healthy donors. Overall study findings and caveats: A missense DCLRE1C variant was associated with V- and J-gene trimming of TCR beta chains in a later analysis, and an independent cohort replicated the association.

The CDR3 runs to 16 residues. Germline CDR1 SNHLY, CDR2 FYNNEI. V was clipped by 5 bases and J by 10 bases; unmatched bases: 12. About this clone itself: Its target is unknown.

It was with 60 Vbeta and 13 Jbeta primers that the PCR ran. Only in-frame clones appear in the TCRdb table, and some are missing; sequencing was by immunoSEQ multiplex PCR. This table has roughly 130,000 clones, roughly two thirds appearing once. The receptor was derived from a male donor in good health and CMV-seronegative. Sequencing was done on a sample of PBMCs. This chain connects TRBV2 to TRBJ2-1; 12 bases match TRBD1. The CDR3 nucleotides read TGTGCCAGCAGTCCACCGGGACAGGGGGCTTCTCACGAGCAGTTCTTC. This translates into CASSPPGQGASHEQFF.